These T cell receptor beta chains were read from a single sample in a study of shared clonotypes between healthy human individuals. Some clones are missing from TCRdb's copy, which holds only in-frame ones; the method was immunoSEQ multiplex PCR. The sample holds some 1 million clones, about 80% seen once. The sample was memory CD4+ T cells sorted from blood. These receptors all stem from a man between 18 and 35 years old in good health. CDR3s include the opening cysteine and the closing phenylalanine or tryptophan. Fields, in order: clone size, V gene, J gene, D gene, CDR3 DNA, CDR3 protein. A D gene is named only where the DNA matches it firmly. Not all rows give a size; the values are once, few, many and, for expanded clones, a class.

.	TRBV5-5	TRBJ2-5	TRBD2	TGTGCCAGCAGCTTGGGGCCGGGACTAGCTGGAGAGACCCAGTACTTC	CASSLGPGLAGETQYF
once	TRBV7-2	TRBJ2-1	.	TGTGCCAGCAGCTTTTTACGGGGGCCGTTCTTC	CASSFLRGPFF
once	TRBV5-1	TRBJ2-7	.	TGCGCCAGCAGCTTAGACAACGCCTACGAGCAGTACTTC	CASSLDNAYEQYF
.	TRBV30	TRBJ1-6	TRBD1	TGTGCCTGGGCCACAGGGGTGAGGACCCTCCACTTT	CAWATGVRTLHF
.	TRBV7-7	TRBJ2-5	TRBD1	TGTGCTAGCAGCCGAGACAGGGGTAGAGAGACCCAGTACTTC	CASSRDRGRETQYF
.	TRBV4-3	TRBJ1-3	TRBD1	TGCGCCAGCAGCCAGGAGGGACAGGGGGCGGAAGGAAACACCATATATTTT	CASSQEGQGAEGNTIYF
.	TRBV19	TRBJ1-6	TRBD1	TGTGCCAGTAGTAAGGGCGACAGGGGGGATTCACCCCTCCACTTT	CASSKGDRGDSPLHF
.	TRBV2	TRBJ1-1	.	TGTGCCAGCAGTTATACAGATTTCACTGAAGCTTTCTTT	CASSYTDFTEAFF
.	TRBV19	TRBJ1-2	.	TGTGCCAGTAGGGACACCTATAACTATGGCTACACCTTC	CASRDTYNYGYTF
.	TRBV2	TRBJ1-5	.	TGTGCCAGCACCCAACAGGGCCAGCCCCAGCATTTT	CASTQQGQPQHF
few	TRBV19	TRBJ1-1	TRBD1	TGTGCCAGTAGTCCCAGACAGGGGGCAAGGAACACTGAAGCTTTCTTT	CASSPRQGARNTEAFF
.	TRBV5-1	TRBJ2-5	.	TGCGCCAGCAGCACCGGAGTGGGGGGCTCAGGGGAGACCCAGTACTTC	CASSTGVGGSGETQYF
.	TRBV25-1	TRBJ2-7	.	TGTGCCACCCCCAAAACAGGGAACTACTACGAGCAGTACTTC	CATPKTGNYYEQYF
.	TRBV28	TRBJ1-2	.	TGTGCCAGCAGTCCACCCGGACGAGGGGCTAACTATGGCTACACCTTC	CASSPPGRGANYGYTF
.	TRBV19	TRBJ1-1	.	TGTGCCAGTACCCCCGGGAGGGGAAACACTGAAGCTTTCTTT	CASTPGRGNTEAFF
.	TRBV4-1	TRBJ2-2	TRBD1	TGCGCCAGCAGCCGGACAGGGGCGGGGAACACCGGGGAGCTGTTTTTT	CASSRTGAGNTGELFF
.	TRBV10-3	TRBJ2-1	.	TGTGCCATCAGCAGACGGGAGAGCAATGAGCAGTTCTTC	CAISRRESNEQFF
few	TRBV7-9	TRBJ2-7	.	TGTGCCAGCAGCCTGGAGGGAACCAGGTACGAGCAGTACTTC	CASSLEGTRYEQYF
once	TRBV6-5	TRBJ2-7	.	TGTGCCAGCAGTTACGCCCCCACTGGGTACGAGCAGTACTTC	CASSYAPTGYEQYF
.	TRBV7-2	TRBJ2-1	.	TGTGCCAGCAGCCTAGATAAAAATGAGCAGTTCTTC	CASSLDKNEQFF
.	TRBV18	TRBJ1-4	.	TGTGCCAGCTCATCACAGATGACCACAACTAATGAAAAACTGTTTTTT	CASSSQMTTTNEKLFF
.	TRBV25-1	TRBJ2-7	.	TGTGCCATCCCCTACGAGCAGTACTTC	CAIPYEQYF
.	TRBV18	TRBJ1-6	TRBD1	TGTGCCAGCTCCCGGGACAGGGAGGGTGCTTCACCCCTCCACTTT	CASSRDREGASPLHF
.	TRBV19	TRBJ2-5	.	TGTGCCAGTAGTATTGGGACGGTGGAGACCCAGTACTTC	CASSIGTVETQYF
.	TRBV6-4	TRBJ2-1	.	TGTGCCAGCAGCAACAGGTACAATGAGCAGTTCTTC	CASSNRYNEQFF
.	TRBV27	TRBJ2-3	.	TGTGCCAGCAGTGGGGGCACTAGCACAGATACGCAGTATTTT	CASSGGTSTDTQYF
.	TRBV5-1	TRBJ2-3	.	TGCGCCAGCAGCTTGGAAGGGGCCCGCACAGATACGCAGTATTTT	CASSLEGARTDTQYF
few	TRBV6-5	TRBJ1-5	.	TGTGCCAGCAGGCCACAGGGTGGGGGCAATCAGCCCCAGCATTTT	CASRPQGGGNQPQHF
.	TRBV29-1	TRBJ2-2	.	TGCAGCGTTGATTGGGGTAACACCGGGGAGCTGTTTTTT	CSVDWGNTGELFF
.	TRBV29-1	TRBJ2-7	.	TGCAGCGTTGAAGGGGTAAGGGGTGGATACGAGCAGTACTTC	CSVEGVRGGYEQYF
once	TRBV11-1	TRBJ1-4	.	TGTGCCAGCAGCTTCGGGACGGGAAGGGAAAAACTGTTTTTT	CASSFGTGREKLFF
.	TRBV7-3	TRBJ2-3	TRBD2	TGTGCCAGCAGCCTCCTAGCGGGGGGCACAGATACGCAGTATTTT	CASSLLAGGTDTQYF